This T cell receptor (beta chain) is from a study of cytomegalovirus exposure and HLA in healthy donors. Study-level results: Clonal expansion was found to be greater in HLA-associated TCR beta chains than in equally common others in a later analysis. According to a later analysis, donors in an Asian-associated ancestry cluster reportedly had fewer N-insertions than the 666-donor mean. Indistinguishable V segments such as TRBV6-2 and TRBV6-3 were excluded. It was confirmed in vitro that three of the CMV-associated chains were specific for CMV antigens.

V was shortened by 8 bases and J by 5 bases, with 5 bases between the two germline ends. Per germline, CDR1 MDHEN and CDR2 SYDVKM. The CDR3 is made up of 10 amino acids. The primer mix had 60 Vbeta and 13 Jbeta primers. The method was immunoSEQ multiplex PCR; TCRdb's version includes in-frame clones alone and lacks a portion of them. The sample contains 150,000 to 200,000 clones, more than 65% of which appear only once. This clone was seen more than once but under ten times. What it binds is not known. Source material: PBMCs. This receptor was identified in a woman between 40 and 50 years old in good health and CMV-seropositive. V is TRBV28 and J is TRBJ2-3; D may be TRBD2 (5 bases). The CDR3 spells CASAGDTQYF. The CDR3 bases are TGTGCCAGCGCGGGAGATACGCAGTATTTT.